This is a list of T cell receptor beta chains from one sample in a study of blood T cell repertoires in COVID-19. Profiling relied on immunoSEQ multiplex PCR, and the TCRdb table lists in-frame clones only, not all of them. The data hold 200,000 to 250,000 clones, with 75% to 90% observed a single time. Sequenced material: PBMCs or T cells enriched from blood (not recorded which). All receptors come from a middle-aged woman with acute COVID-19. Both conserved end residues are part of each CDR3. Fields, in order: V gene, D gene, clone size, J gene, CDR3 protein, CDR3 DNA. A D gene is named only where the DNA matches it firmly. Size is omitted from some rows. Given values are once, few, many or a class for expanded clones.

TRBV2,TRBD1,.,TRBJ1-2,CATRQGEDYGYTF,TGTGCCACTAGACAGGGGGAGGACTATGGCTACACCTTC
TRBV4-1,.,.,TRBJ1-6,CASSQLQGKDLGSPLHF,TGCGCCAGCAGCCAACTACAGGGTAAAGATTTAGGATCACCCCTCCACTTT
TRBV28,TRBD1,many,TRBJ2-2,CASSSPRTGGTGELFF,TGTGCCAGCAGTTCTCCCCGGACAGGGGGCACCGGGGAGCTGTTTTTT
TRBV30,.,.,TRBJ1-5,CAWRGAGGSYQPQHF,TGTGCCTGGCGAGGGGCGGGAGGGTCGTATCAGCCCCAGCATTTT
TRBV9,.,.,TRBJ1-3,CASSSQGGPGNTIYF,TGTGCCAGCAGCTCCCAAGGAGGCCCTGGAAACACCATATATTTT
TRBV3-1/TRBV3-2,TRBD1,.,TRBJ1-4,CASSLGQGIANEKLFF,TGTGCCAGCAGCCTAGGACAGGGAATCGCTAATGAAAAACTGTTTTTT
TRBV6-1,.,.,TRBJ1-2,CASSEGASQSQGMYHLFGYTF,TGTGCCAGCAGTGAAGGGGCATCTCAATCGCAGGGGATGTATCATTTATTTGGCTACACCTTC
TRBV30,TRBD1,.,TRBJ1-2,CAWSVPRQGAEYGYTF,TGTGCCTGGAGTGTACCTAGACAGGGGGCAGAGTATGGCTACACCTTC
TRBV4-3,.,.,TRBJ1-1,CASRRGEGFNTEAFF,TGCGCCAGCCGCCGGGGGGAGGGTTTTAACACTGAAGCTTTCTTT
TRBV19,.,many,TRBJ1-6,CASSIAGGFDNSPLHF,TGTGCCAGTAGTATAGCCGGCGGATTCGATAATTCACCCCTCCACTTT
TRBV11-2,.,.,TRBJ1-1,CASSSGSGNTEAFF,TGTGCCAGCAGCTCCGGGTCGGGGAACACTGAAGCTTTCTTT
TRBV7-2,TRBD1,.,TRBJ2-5,CASSLIGDRVETQYF,TGTGCCAGCAGCCTTATCGGGGACAGGGTTGAGACCCAGTACTTC
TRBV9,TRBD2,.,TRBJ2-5,CASSGRAGRARGGETQYF,TGTGCCAGCAGCGGCCGGGCCGGGCGGGCGCGGGGGGGAGAGACCCAGTACTTC
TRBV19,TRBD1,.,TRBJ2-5,CASSTSGTGVPKGTQYF,TGTGCCAGTAGTACCTCGGGGACAGGGGTCCCCAAAGGGACCCAGTACTTC
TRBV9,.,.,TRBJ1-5,CARSVGPGGGNQPQHF,TGTGCCCGCAGCGTAGGGCCGGGGGGGGGCAATCAGCCCCAGCATTTT
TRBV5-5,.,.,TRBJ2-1,CASSLDLSSYNEQFF,TGTGCCAGCAGCTTAGATCTCAGCTCCTACAATGAGCAGTTCTTC
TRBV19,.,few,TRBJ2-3,CASSIGGSTDTQYF,TGTGCCAGTAGTATAGGAGGAAGCACAGATACGCAGTATTTT
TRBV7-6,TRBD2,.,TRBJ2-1,CASSRNGGAYNEQFF,TGTGCCAGCAGCCGGAACGGGGGGGCCTACAATGAGCAGTTCTTC
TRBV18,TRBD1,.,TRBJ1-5,CASSLQGAQGQPQHF,TGTGCCAGCTCCCTACAGGGGGCGCAAGGTCAGCCCCAGCATTTT
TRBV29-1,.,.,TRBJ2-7,CSASRGVSYEQYF,TGCAGCGCCTCGCGCGGGGTCTCCTACGAGCAGTACTTC
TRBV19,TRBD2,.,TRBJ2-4,CASSISLAGVKSSKNIQYF,TGTGCCAGTAGTATCTCTCTAGCGGGGGTAAAAAGTTCCAAAAACATTCAGTACTTC
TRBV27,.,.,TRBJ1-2,CASSLRSGTLYGYTF,TGTGCCAGCAGTTTGCGTTCCGGGACACTATATGGCTACACCTTC
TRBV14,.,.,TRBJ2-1,CASSPKTSGEQFF,TGTGCCAGCAGTCCTAAAACTAGTGGTGAGCAGTTCTTC
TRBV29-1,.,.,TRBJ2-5,CSVAEETQYF,TGCAGCGTTGCCGAAGAGACCCAGTACTTC
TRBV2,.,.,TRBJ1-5,CASSDPWESNQPQHF,TGTGCCAGCAGTGACCCGTGGGAGAGCAATCAGCCCCAGCATTTT
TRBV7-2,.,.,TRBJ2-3,CASSLAATGTDTQYF,TGTGCCAGCAGCTTAGCGGCTACAGGGACAGATACGCAGTATTTT
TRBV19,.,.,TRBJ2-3,CASSIQQGRDTQYF,TGTGCCAGTAGTATTCAACAGGGGAGGGATACGCAGTATTTT
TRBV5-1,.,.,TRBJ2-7,CASTDSGGRLGEQYF,TGCGCCAGCACCGATAGCGGAGGGAGGCTCGGGGAGCAGTACTTC
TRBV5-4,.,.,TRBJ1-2,CASSLEGGNYGYTF,TGTGCCAGCAGCTTGGAGGGCGGGAACTATGGCTACACCTTC
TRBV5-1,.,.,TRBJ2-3,CASSLDLATTDTQYF,TGCGCCAGCAGCTTGGATCTAGCAACCACAGATACGCAGTATTTT
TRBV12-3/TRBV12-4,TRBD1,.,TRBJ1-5,CASRDRENQPQHF,TGTGCCAGCAGGGACAGGGAGAATCAGCCCCAGCATTTT
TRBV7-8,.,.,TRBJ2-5,CASSRGGSAQETQYF,TGTGCCAGCAGCCGAGGAGGGAGCGCCCAAGAGACCCAGTACTTC
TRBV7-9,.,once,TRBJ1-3,CASSLRQGENTIYF,TGTGCCAGCAGCTTACGGCAGGGTGAAAACACCATATATTTT
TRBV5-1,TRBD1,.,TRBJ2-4,CASSTGQGAKNIQYF,TGCGCCAGCAGCACGGGACAGGGGGCCAAAAACATTCAGTACTTC
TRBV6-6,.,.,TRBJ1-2,CASSFTGGYTF,TGTGCCAGCAGTTTTACGGGTGGCTACACCTTC
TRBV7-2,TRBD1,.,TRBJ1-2,CASSEGQGPSNYGYTF,TGTGCCAGCAGCGAAGGACAGGGGCCTTCTAACTATGGCTACACCTTC
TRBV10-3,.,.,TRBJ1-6,CAISRWDTNSPLHF,TGTGCCATCAGTCGATGGGACACTAATTCACCCCTCCACTTT
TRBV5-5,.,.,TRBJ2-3,CASSLGLLSTDTQYF,TGTGCCAGCAGCTTGGGACTTCTCAGCACAGATACGCAGTATTTT
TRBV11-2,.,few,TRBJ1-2,CASSLDLGGMGKGGGYTF,TGTGCCAGCAGCTTAGACTTGGGGGGTATGGGAAAAGGCGGTGGCTACACCTTC
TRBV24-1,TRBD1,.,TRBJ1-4,CATSDYHRTGENEKLFF,TGTGCCACCAGTGATTACCACAGGACAGGGGAGAATGAAAAACTGTTTTTT
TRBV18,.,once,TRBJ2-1,CASSPLVLDNEQFF,TGTGCCAGCTCACCACTGGTGCTAGACAATGAGCAGTTCTTC